Listed below are T cell receptor beta chains from one sample, sequenced in a study of T cells expressing NK-cell markers. Using the 5' RACE reads, TCRdb records one entry per CDR3 protein without DNA. In total, the table holds under 500,000 distinct CDR3 sequences. Sequencing was carried out using blood T cells: a sorted CD56 or NKG2C T cell subset, CD4+ or CD8+ T cells, or bulk PBMC T cells (not recorded which). These receptors were obtained from a woman aged 18 to 75 in good health. CDR3s include the opening cysteine and the closing phenylalanine or tryptophan. Each record gives: V gene, J gene, CDR3 protein.

v_call: TRBV6-2/TRBV6-3; j_call: TRBJ2-3; cdr3_aa: CASSMDRGRDTQYF
v_call: TRBV7-2; j_call: TRBJ2-4; cdr3_aa: CASSQGHRGGNIQYF
v_call: TRBV13; j_call: TRBJ2-6; cdr3_aa: CASSLASAGGPMVSGANVLTF
v_call: TRBV30; j_call: TRBJ2-1; cdr3_aa: CVGSASSYNEQFF
v_call: TRBV15; j_call: TRBJ1-2; cdr3_aa: CATSRVVTGDYGYTF
v_call: TRBV7-9; j_call: TRBJ1-6; cdr3_aa: CASSLYRDNSPLHF
v_call: TRBV7-2; j_call: TRBJ2-3; cdr3_aa: CASSSSYLSTDTQYF
v_call: TRBV20-1; j_call: TRBJ2-5; cdr3_aa: CSAPPWAGGETQYF
v_call: TRBV5-1; j_call: TRBJ1-5; cdr3_aa: CASSESGSGNQPQHF
v_call: TRBV7-8; j_call: TRBJ2-7; cdr3_aa: CASSPDGGATYEQYF
v_call: TRBV20-1; j_call: TRBJ1-2; cdr3_aa: CSAREGRRGYTF
v_call: TRBV7-9; j_call: TRBJ2-1; cdr3_aa: CASSTRTGYNEQFF
v_call: TRBV27; j_call: TRBJ2-5; cdr3_aa: CASSLGAGSQETQYF
v_call: TRBV7-2; j_call: TRBJ2-4; cdr3_aa: CASSFSGTDIQYF
v_call: TRBV29-1; j_call: TRBJ2-1; cdr3_aa: CSASGGVVNEQFF
v_call: TRBV18; j_call: TRBJ2-1; cdr3_aa: CASSPPLDLDEQFF
v_call: TRBV6-2/TRBV6-3; j_call: TRBJ2-1; cdr3_aa: CASSPLRDGQYNEQFF
v_call: TRBV20-1; j_call: TRBJ2-5; cdr3_aa: CSARDGGWTQYF
v_call: TRBV7-2; j_call: TRBJ2-1; cdr3_aa: CASSFRGGTYNEQFF
v_call: TRBV20-1; j_call: TRBJ1-2; cdr3_aa: CSARDYANYGYTF
v_call: TRBV29-1; j_call: TRBJ2-1; cdr3_aa: CSVVARGLEQFF
v_call: TRBV5-1; j_call: TRBJ2-1; cdr3_aa: CASSLSGVAYNEQFF
v_call: TRBV12-3/TRBV12-4; j_call: TRBJ1-2; cdr3_aa: CASSFRGAGHGYTF
v_call: TRBV29-1; j_call: TRBJ2-3; cdr3_aa: CSATFTDTQYF
v_call: TRBV12-3/TRBV12-4; j_call: TRBJ1-1; cdr3_aa: CASSLVRGNTEAFF
v_call: TRBV29-1; j_call: TRBJ2-1; cdr3_aa: CSALLAVSSYNEQFF
v_call: TRBV6-1; j_call: TRBJ2-7; cdr3_aa: CATRGGLSSYEQYF